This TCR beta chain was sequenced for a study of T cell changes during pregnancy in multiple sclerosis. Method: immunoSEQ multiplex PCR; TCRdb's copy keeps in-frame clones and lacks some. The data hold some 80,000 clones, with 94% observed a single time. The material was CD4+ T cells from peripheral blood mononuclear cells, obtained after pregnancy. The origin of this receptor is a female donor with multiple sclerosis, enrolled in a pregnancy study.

The CDR3 bases are TGTGCCAGCAGCTTGATGGGACAGTTCGGAGCTAACTATGGCTACACCTTC. This encodes CASSLMGQFGANYGYTF. This sequence joins TRBV5-6 and TRBJ1-2, with 7 bases aligning to TRBD1. The length of the CDR3 is 17 residues. Per germline, CDR1 SGHDT and CDR2 YYEEEE. V lost 1 base and J lost 0; bases outside the gene matches: 9. The variable domain in full, completed from reference TRBV5-6 and TRBJ1-2, reads DAGVTQSPTHLIKTRGQQVTLRCSPKSGHDTVSWYQQALGQGPQFIFQYYEEEERQRGNFPDRFSGHQFPNYSSELNVNALLLGDSALYLCASSLMGQFGANYGYTFGSGTRLTVV.